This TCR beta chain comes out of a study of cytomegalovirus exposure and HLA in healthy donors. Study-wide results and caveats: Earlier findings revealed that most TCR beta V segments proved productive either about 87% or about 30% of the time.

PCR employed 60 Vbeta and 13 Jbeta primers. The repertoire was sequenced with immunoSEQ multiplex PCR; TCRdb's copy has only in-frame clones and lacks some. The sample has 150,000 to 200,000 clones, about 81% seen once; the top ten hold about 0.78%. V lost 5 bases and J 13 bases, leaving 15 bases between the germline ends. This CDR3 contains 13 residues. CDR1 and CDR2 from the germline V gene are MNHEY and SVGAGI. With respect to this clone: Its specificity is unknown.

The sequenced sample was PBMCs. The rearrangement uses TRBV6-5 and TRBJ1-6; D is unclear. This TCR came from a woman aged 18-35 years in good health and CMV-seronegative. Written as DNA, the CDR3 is TGTGCCAGCAGTGAGACGGACTGGAAGCCCCTCCACTTT. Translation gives CASSETDWKPLHF.